This T cell receptor beta chain was profiled in a study of T cells in Graves' hyperthyroidism and ophthalmopathy. The investigators amplified TCR beta CDR3 regions from RNA transcripts. During a first-round RT-PCR of the TCR CDR3, the HTBI primer set was used. TCRdb reprocessed the multiplex PCR reads with MiXCR, giving one entry per CDR3 protein. The table records 80,000 to 100,000 distinct CDR3 sequences, around 40% of them present only once. This clonotype appeared many times. Germline assignment: CDR1 SGHTA and CDR2 FQGTGA. The CDR3 is 15 amino acids. The V end lost 4 bases, the J end lost 2 bases, and 14 bases lay between the germline ends.

The chain uses TRBV7-3 and TRBJ2-5; D is uncertain. Sequences were obtained from peripheral blood or thyroid tissue (not recorded which). This clonotype was sampled from a woman aged 25-40 years with Graves' hyperthyroidism. As DNA, the CDR3 is TGTGCCAGCAGCTCTAGTGGGGTTCGTCAAGAGACCCAGTACTTC. Protein: CASSSSGVRQETQYF.